One and the same sample provided the 18 T cell receptor beta chains below, sequenced in a study of OX40 agonist ivuxolimab in advanced cancers. Libraries were prepared by immunoSEQ multiplex PCR; TCRdb keeps only in-frame clonotypes and omits some of them. The table includes more than 75,000 clones, under 90% detected once. This sample comprised CD4+ or CD8+ T cells sorted from blood, obtained in a trial of the OX40 agonist ivuxolimab. The receptors shown here come from an adult with an advanced solid tumor such as melanoma, head and neck, liver or kidney cancer.

V and J are TRBV5-6 and TRBJ2-1; 9 bases fit TRBD1. Per the germline V gene, CDR1 is SGHDT and CDR2 is YYEEEE. Losses at the gene ends were 4 bases for V and 6 bases for J; bases not matched to a gene: 11. The CDR3 totals 16 residues. In nucleotides, the CDR3 is TGTGCCAGCAGCCTCCTACAGGGGGCGGTCATCAATGAGCAGTTCTTC. It translates to CASSLLQGAVINEQFF. Full variable domain (missing parts from reference TRBV5-6 and TRBJ2-1): DAGVTQSPTHLIKTRGQQVTLRCSPKSGHDTVSWYQQALGQGPQFIFQYYEEEERQRGNFPDRFSGHQFPNYSSELNVNALLLGDSALYLCASSLLQGAVINEQFFGPGTRLTVL.

This chain joins TRBV6-1 and TRBJ1-5; D gene ambiguous. Germline values: CDR1 MNHNS, CDR2 SASEGT. This CDR3 has 14 residues. Trimming removed 5 bases at V and 2 bases at J, with 10 bases between. The CDR3 protein is CASSKNRGNQPQHF. The DNA for the CDR3 is TGTGCCAGCAGTAAAAATAGGGGCAATCAGCCCCAGCATTTT.

The rearrangement links TRBV2 to TRBJ2-2; 13 bases map to TRBD2. The CDR3 extends over 18 amino acids. Germline assignment: CDR1 SNHLY and CDR2 FYNNEI. Trimming removed 7 bases from V and 2 bases from J; junction bases left unmatched: 10. The CDR3 DNA is TGTGCCAGCACCCTGCCCCGGACTAGCGGGGGCAACACCGGGGAGCTGTTTTTT. Encoded protein: CASTLPRTSGGNTGELFF.

This chain links TRBV5-4 with TRBJ1-2, with D maybe TRBD1 (6 bases). The CDR3 spans 13 residues. The ends were cut back, 0 bases at V and 6 bases at J, with 9 bases in the middle. The V gene's germline CDR1 is SGHNT and CDR2 YYREEE (reference sequence). In nucleotides, the CDR3 is TGTGCCAGCAGCTTGGGGACAGCGAATGGCTACACCTTC. It yields the protein CASSLGTANGYTF.

The V call is TRBV6-4, the J call TRBJ2-6; D gene ambiguous. The germline V gene has CDR1 MRHNA and CDR2 SNTAGT. V shed 3 bases and J shed 2 bases, with 2 bases lying between them. The CDR3 loop spans 13 amino acids. CDR3 loop: CASSEPGANVLTF. For the CDR3, the DNA is TGTGCCAGCAGTGAACCTGGGGCCAACGTCCTGACTTTC.

The rearrangement links TRBV6-5 to TRBJ2-1, with D perhaps matching TRBD2 (5 bases). The germline V gene encodes CDR1 MNHEY and CDR2 SVGAGI. The CDR3 is 12 residues long. Trimming took 6 bases from V and 8 from J, leaving 11 bases between them. The CDR3 sequence: CASSHGVDEQFF. CDR3 DNA sequence: TGTGCCAGCAGCCACGGGGTCGATGAGCAGTTCTTC.

This chain uses TRBV28 with TRBJ2-5; no clear D. The CDR3 is made up of 11 amino acids. Per germline, CDR1 MDHEN and CDR2 SYDVKM. The V end lost 2 bases, the J end lost 2 bases, and 0 bases lay between the germline ends. For the CDR3, the DNA is TGTGCCAGCAGTTTACAAGAGACCCAGTACTTC. Translated: CASSLQETQYF.

The chain links TRBV6-1 to TRBJ1-1; a possible D gene is TRBD1 (6 bases). The CDR3 contains 15 residues. Per germline, CDR1 MNHNS and CDR2 SASEGT. The V and J ends lost 2 bases and 6 bases respectively, with 16 bases between them. In nucleotides, the CDR3 is TGTGCCAGCAGTGAACCCCAGGGGAGTAGCGCTGAAGCTTTCTTT. Amino acids: CASSEPQGSSAEAFF.

The rearrangement joins TRBV7-9 to TRBJ2-7; D is possibly TRBD1 (5 bases). Germline CDR1 reads SEHNR; CDR2 reads FQNEAQ (reference sequence). With 4 bases removed from V and 2 bases from J, the gap between germline ends came to 12 bases. CDR3 size: 14 residues. The CDR3 coding sequence is TGTGCCAGCAGCTCGAAGGACAAGCCCTACGAGCAGTACGTC. As protein: CASSSKDKPYEQYV.

The J gene is TRBJ2-3, the V gene TRBV4-1, with 10 bases that match TRBD2. Trimming removed 2 bases from V and 0 bases from J; junction bases left unmatched: 2. There are 16 residues in the CDR3. CDR1 is MGHRA and CDR2 is YSYEKL in the germline V gene. CDR3 in amino acids: CASSQKRGGSTDTQYF. CDR3 coding DNA: TGCGCCAGCAGCCAAAAGCGGGGGGGAAGCACAGATACGCAGTATTTT.

The gene calls are TRBV19 and TRBJ1-1, with TRBD1 matching 9 bases. The CDR3 sequence is 13 residues long. V lost 9 bases and J lost 6; bases outside the gene matches: 8. In germline, CDR1 is LNHDA, CDR2 SQIVND (reference sequence). CDR3 region: CASEGQGDPEAFF. The DNA of the CDR3 is TGTGCCAGCGAGGGACAGGGAGATCCTGAAGCTTTCTTT.

The chain joins TRBV23-1 to TRBJ2-7; a weak D match, TRBD1 (6 bases). TRBV23-1 is an ORF; its function is uncertain. V lost 4 bases and J lost 4, with 20 bases in between. The CDR3 length is 16 residues. This CDR3 is CASSPRGRANPYEQYV. The CDR3 DNA reads TGCGCCAGCAGTCCCAGGGGACGGGCGAATCCATACGAGCAGTACGTC.

This clone was observed once. This sequence joins TRBV5-3 and TRBJ1-2; D remains ambiguous. TRBV5-3 is flagged as an ORF with uncertain function. This CDR3 has 12 residues. Between the trimmed V and J ends, which lost 0 bases and 8 bases, there was a span of 8 bases. The CDR3 coding sequence is TGTGCCAGAAGCTTGGGTCAGACCGGCTACACCTTC. It is translated as CARSLGQTGYTF.

V and J are TRBV27 and TRBJ1-2; a weak D match, TRBD1 (5 bases). The germline V and J ends were trimmed by 0 bases and 4 bases, with 12 bases remaining between them. Germline V CDR1 and CDR2: MNHEY, SMNVEV (reference sequence). There are 15 residues in the CDR3. This CDR3 reads CASSLSVGESYGYTF. CDR3 DNA sequence: TGTGCCAGCAGTTTATCCGTAGGGGAGAGCTATGGCTACACCTTC.

J is TRBJ2-2 and V is TRBV5-1, with D tentatively TRBD2 (5 bases). Germline loops: CDR1 SGHRS, CDR2 YFSETQ. The length of the CDR3 is 15 residues. The V gene lost 0 bases and the J gene lost 7 bases, with 13 bases spanning the gap. As DNA, the CDR3 is TGCGCCAGCAGCTTGGCGTGGGAGCGGATCGGGGAGCTGTTTTTT. Residues: CASSLAWERIGELFF.

The gene calls are TRBV27 and TRBJ1-4, with D maybe TRBD1 (6 bases). The CDR3 length is 15 residues. The V and J ends lost 1 base and 8 bases respectively, with 14 bases between them. Germline CDR1 and CDR2: MNHEY and SMNVEV (reference sequence). Here the CDR3 reads CASSLFVGGVEKLFF. The CDR3 coding sequence is TGTGCCAGCAGTTTATTCGTAGGGGGAGTAGAAAAACTGTTTTTT. Looking up the rest from reference TRBV27 and TRBJ1-4 gives the full variable domain: EAQVTQNPRYLITVTGKKLTVTCSQNMNHEYMSWYRQDPGLGLRQIYYSMNVEVTDKGDVPEGYKVSRKEKRNFPLILESPSPNQTSLYFCASSLFVGGVEKLFFGSGTQLSVL.

This sequence joins TRBV25-1 and TRBJ2-1; no clear D. Germline CDR1 and CDR2: MGHDK and SYGVNS. V lost 6 bases, J lost 4 bases, and 13 bases lay in between. The CDR3 runs 14 residues. CDR3 DNA sequence: TGTGCCAGCAGGGGCGGCGCCGGGTACAATGAGCAGTTCTTC. Translating it yields CASRGGAGYNEQFF.

The chain is built from TRBV5-4 and TRBJ1-3, with D tentatively TRBD1 (6 bases). Trimming cost V 1 base and J 1 base, with 12 bases left between them. The germline gives CDR1 SGHNT, CDR2 YYREEE (reference sequence). The CDR3 loop spans 16 amino acids. CDR3: CASSLYGRGSGNTIYF. The CDR3 DNA is TGTGCCAGCAGCTTGTACGGCAGGGGATCTGGAAACACCATATATTTT.